This TCR beta chain was captured in a study of blood T cell repertoires in COVID-19. Study context: Nucleic acid was either cDNA or gDNA, and it came from T cells, B-cell-depleted T cells, or PBMCs.

Authors' methods: Estimated nucleated cell counts came from reference gene primer amplification. Sequenced by immunoSEQ multiplex PCR; TCRdb stores in-frame clones only, minus some. Clone size and V and J calls were adopted from that table, with D and trimming inferred from the DNA. The table lists around 58,000 clones, less than 90% of them singletons. The length of the CDR3 is 17 residues. V lost 0 bases to trimming and J lost 4 bases, with 16 bases between them. CDR1 and CDR2 (germline): SGHAT, FQNNGV. Material for sequencing was peripheral blood. This TCR derives from a human donor in a cohort sampled during active COVID-19. The chain is built from TRBV11-2 and TRBJ2-1, with no clear D. The CDR3 protein is CASSLEPLGGTYNEQFF. CDR3 in DNA: TGTGCCAGCAGCTTAGAACCCCTAGGCGGCACTTACAATGAGCAGTTCTTC.